Listed here are 21 T cell receptor beta chains from one sample, sequenced in a study of blood T cell repertoires in COVID-19. Produced via immunoSEQ multiplex PCR; TCRdb's table is partial and in-frame only. The data hold 190,000 or so clones, with roughly 82% observed a single time. The sequencing sample was made of PBMCs or T cells enriched from blood (not recorded which). The source of these receptors is a man aged 35 to 55 who had recovered from COVID-19.

The chain combines TRBV5-1 with TRBJ2-1; D perhaps matches TRBD1 (5 bases). CDR1 and CDR2 from the germline V gene are SGHRS and YFSETQ. This CDR3 comprises 15 residues. V was shortened by 3 bases and J by 3 bases, with 13 bases between the two germline ends. Written as DNA, the CDR3 is TGCGCCAGCAGCTCTCAGGGTGTAGGCTACAATGAGCAGTTCTTC. Its translation: CASSSQGVGYNEQFF. The whole variable domain, remainder taken from reference TRBV5-1 and TRBJ2-1, is KAGVTQTPRYLIKTRGQQVTLSCSPISGHRSVSWYQQTPGQGLQFLFEYFSETQRNKGNFPGRFSGRQFSNSRSEMNVSTLELGDSALYLCASSSQGVGYNEQFFGPGTRLTVL.

This clone was detected only once. CDR3 region: CASSGGQFNEKLFF. The CDR3 nucleotides are TGCGCCAGCAGCGGTGGACAGTTTAATGAAAAACTGTTTTTT. The chain combines TRBV5-1 with TRBJ1-4; D perhaps matches TRBD1 (6 bases). CDR3 size: 14 residues. CDR1 is SGHRS and CDR2 is YFSETQ in the germline V gene. Trimming removed 4 bases from V and 4 bases from J, with 11 bases in between.

This chain joins TRBV4-3 and TRBJ2-5; D is possibly TRBD2 (6 bases). Germline values: CDR1 LGHNA, CDR2 YSLEER. V was pared by 0 bases and J by 1 base, with 12 bases between. This CDR3 comprises 16 residues. The CDR3 DNA reads TGCGCCAGCAGCCAAGATCGGCCTAGCGCCCAAGAGACCCAGTACTTC. Translation gives CASSQDRPSAQETQYF.

The gene calls are TRBV19 and TRBJ1-1, with TRBD1 matching 9 bases. The CDR3 spans 16 residues. J was trimmed by 1 base and V by 5 bases; bases with no gene match: 8. The germline gives CDR1 LNHDA, CDR2 SQIVND (reference sequence). In DNA form, the CDR3 reads TGTGCCAGTAGTGACGGACAGGGGACGTGGAACACTGAAGCTTTCTTT. The encoded protein is CASSDGQGTWNTEAFF.

The chain has TRBV14 and TRBJ2-7; D is unclear. Trimming shortened V by 0 bases and J by 6 bases, and 3 bases separated the two germline ends. CDR1 is SGHDN, CDR2 FVKESK, per germline. This CDR3 is built from 11 residues. CDR3 loop: CASSQDSEQYV. The CDR3 DNA reads as TGTGCCAGCAGCCAAGATAGCGAGCAGTACGTC.

This chain joins TRBV3-1 (or the pseudogene TRBV3-2) and TRBJ2-2, with D uncertain. This CDR3 comprises 12 residues. Germline CDR1 LGHDT, CDR2 YNNKEL (reference sequence). Deletions cut 2 bases from V and 7 bases from J, with 5 bases between. The chain's CDR3 is CASSQSVGELFF. The CDR3 coding sequence is TGTGCCAGCAGCCAATCAGTCGGGGAGCTGTTTTTT.

V is TRBV5-6 and J is TRBJ1-1; 8 bases match TRBD1. V shed 2 bases, J shed 3 bases, and the junction held 3 bases outside the gene matches. The CDR3 extends over 14 amino acids. Germline V lookup: CDR1 SGHDT, CDR2 YYEEEE. The CDR3 coding sequence is TGTGCCAGCAGCTTCGCAGGGGGCTACACTGAAGCTTTCTTT. Protein product: CASSFAGGYTEAFF.

The chain uses TRBV7-2 and TRBJ2-7; D gene uncertain. The CDR3 has 13 amino acids. V dropped 2 bases and J dropped 2 bases, with 7 bases sitting between them. Germline-derived CDR1 and CDR2 are SGHTA and FQGNSA. CDR3 residues: CASSLYATYEQYF. The CDR3 DNA is TGTGCCAGCAGCTTATATGCGACCTACGAGCAGTACTTC.

The rearrangement links TRBV27 to TRBJ2-6; 7 nucleotides match TRBD1. The CDR3 is 16 amino acids. Germline CDR1 and CDR2: MNHEY and SMNVEV (reference sequence). V shed 6 bases and J 2 bases; nucleotides not matched to a gene: 7. For the CDR3, the DNA is TGTGCCAGCAGCCCCTTTAGGGGGCCTGGGGCCAACGTCCTGACTTTC. This translates into CASSPFRGPGANVLTF. Full variable domain (missing parts from reference TRBV27 and TRBJ2-6): EAQVTQNPRYLITVTGKKLTVTCSQNMNHEYMSWYRQDPGLGLRQIYYSMNVEVTDKGDVPEGYKVSRKEKRNFPLILESPSPNQTSLYFCASSPFRGPGANVLTFGAGSRLTVL.

The chain carries TRBV18 and TRBJ2-3; TRBD1 is a possible D gene (5 bases). The CDR3 runs to 17 residues. Trimming took 1 base from V and 0 from J, leaving 14 bases between them. From germline, CDR1 is KGHSH and CDR2 LQKENI. The CDR3 reads CASSPQQSGPSTDTQYF. CDR3 DNA: TGTGCCAGCTCACCACAGCAGTCAGGGCCTAGCACAGATACGCAGTATTTT.

This clone was picked up a small number of times. The rearrangement uses TRBV6-5 and TRBJ2-1, with D possibly matching TRBD1 (5 bases). Germline values: CDR1 MNHEY, CDR2 SVGAGI. V was trimmed by 2 bases and J by 5 bases, leaving 13 bases between them. The CDR3 runs to 15 residues. The CDR3 spells CASSYDSALNNEQFF. CDR3 nucleotides: TGTGCCAGCAGTTACGACAGTGCCCTGAACAATGAGCAGTTCTTC.

This chain uses TRBV7-2 with TRBJ2-3, with a weak D call TRBD2 (7 bases). In germline, CDR1 is SGHTA, CDR2 FQGNSA. This CDR3 contains 15 residues. Trimming removed 6 bases at V and 0 bases at J, with 13 bases between. The CDR3: CASRPGGLSTDTQYF. The DNA for the CDR3 is TGTGCCAGCAGGCCGGGGGGCTTAAGCACAGATACGCAGTATTTT.

The chain combines TRBV11-1 with TRBJ2-1; D gene uncertain. Deletions cut 2 bases from V and 9 bases from J, with 5 bases between. The CDR3 spans 11 residues. Germline lookup yields CDR1 SGHAT and CDR2 FQDESV (reference sequence). The CDR3 DNA is TGTGCCAGCAGCTTATCCCTTGAGCAGTTCTTC. It encodes CASSLSLEQFF.

CDR3 sequence reads: CASSLRQEGEGYTF. CDR3 DNA sequence: TGTGCCAGCTCATTACGACAGGAAGGGGAAGGCTACACCTTC. This chain connects TRBV18 to TRBJ1-2; D is perhaps TRBD1 (6 bases). Deletions cut 5 bases from V and 8 bases from J, with 18 bases between. The V gene's germline CDR1 is KGHSH and CDR2 LQKENI. The CDR3 length is 14 residues.

This chain uses TRBV5-1 with TRBJ1-2, with 7 bases aligning to TRBD1. Unmatched junction bases numbered 6, after V lost 2 bases and J lost 8 bases. Germline CDR1 is SGHRS and CDR2 is YFSETQ. The CDR3 has 13 residues. In nucleotides, the CDR3 is TGCGCCAGCAGCTTTGGACAGGAGTTAGGCTACACCTTC. It translates to CASSFGQELGYTF. The full variable domain, in which reference TRBV5-1 and TRBJ1-2 provide the parts outside the CDR3, is KAGVTQTPRYLIKTRGQQVTLSCSPISGHRSVSWYQQTPGQGLQFLFEYFSETQRNKGNFPGRFSGRQFSNSRSEMNVSTLELGDSALYLCASSFGQELGYTFGSGTRLTVV.

This clone has a single count. For the CDR3, the DNA is TGTGCCAGCAGCTTAGCGGGACAGCCTAATTCACCCCTCCACTTT. It encodes CASSLAGQPNSPLHF. V and J are TRBV7-9 and TRBJ1-6, with 7 bases aligning to TRBD1. Germline V gene lookup returns CDR1 SEHNR and CDR2 FQNEAQ (reference sequence). This CDR3 region has 15 residues. J lost 6 bases, V lost 0 bases, and 2 bases had no gene match.

The gene calls are TRBV4-2 and TRBJ2-6; D ambiguous. CDR1 is LGHNA, CDR2 YNFKEQ, per germline. V lost 5 bases and J lost 2, with 10 bases in between. CDR3 length equals 15 residues. CDR3 nucleotide sequence: TGTGCCAGCAGCACCGGTGAGGCTGGGGCCAACGTCCTGACTTTC. This translates into CASSTGEAGANVLTF.

Here the CDR3 DNA reads TGTGCCAGCAGCCTTAGAGATACGAACACCGGGGAGCTGTTTTTT. This gives the protein CASSLRDTNTGELFF. The chain joins TRBV11-2 to TRBJ2-2; D remains unclear. Trimming took off 5 bases at V and 0 bases at J, with 10 bases between the two ends. The CDR3 runs to 15 residues. The germline CDR1 and CDR2 sequences are SGHAT and FQNNGV.

The gene calls are TRBV6-5 and TRBJ2-7, with a tentative D call TRBD2 (6 bases). The V gene's germline CDR1 is MNHEY and CDR2 SVGAGI. The V and J ends lost 0 bases and 3 bases respectively, with 15 bases between them. The CDR3 extends over 16 amino acids. In DNA, the CDR3 is TGTGCCAGCAGTTACTCTTGGGGACTGGGAGTCTACGAGCAGTACTTC. Translated: CASSYSWGLGVYEQYF.

The chain joins TRBV30 to TRBJ1-5; D is undetermined. This CDR3 is 12 amino acids long. Germline V gene lookup returns CDR1 GTSNPN and CDR2 SVGIG (reference sequence). The V gene lost 3 bases and the J gene lost 4 bases, with 7 bases spanning the gap. CDR3 residues: CAWSPRNQPQHF. Here the CDR3 DNA reads TGTGCCTGGAGCCCGAGGAATCAGCCCCAGCATTTT.

The V and J genes are TRBV24-1 and TRBJ2-1, with TRBD1 matching 9 bases. V gave up 2 bases and J gave up 3 bases; unmatched junction bases: 10. The V gene's germline CDR1 is KGHDR and CDR2 SFDVKD. CDR3 length equals 18 residues. The CDR3 region is CATSDSKKRDRVYNEQFF. In DNA form, the CDR3 reads TGTGCCACCAGTGATTCAAAAAAGCGGGACAGGGTCTACAATGAGCAGTTCTTC.